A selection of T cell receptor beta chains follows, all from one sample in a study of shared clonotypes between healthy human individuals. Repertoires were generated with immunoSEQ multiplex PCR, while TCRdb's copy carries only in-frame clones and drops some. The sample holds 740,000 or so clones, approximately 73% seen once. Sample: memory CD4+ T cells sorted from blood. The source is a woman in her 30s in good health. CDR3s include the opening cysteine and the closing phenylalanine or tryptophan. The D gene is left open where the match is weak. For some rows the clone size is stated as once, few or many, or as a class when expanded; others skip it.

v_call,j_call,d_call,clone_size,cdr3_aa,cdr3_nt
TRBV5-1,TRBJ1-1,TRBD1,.,CASSPGTGGFTLNTEAFF,TGCGCCAGCAGCCCTGGGACAGGGGGGTTTACTTTGAACACTGAAGCTTTCTTT
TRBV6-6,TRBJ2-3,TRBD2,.,CASSYGTSGTDTQYF,TGTGCCAGCAGTTATGGGACTAGCGGCACAGATACGCAGTATTTT
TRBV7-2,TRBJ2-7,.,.,CASSLERSYEQYF,TGTGCCAGCAGCTTAGAGAGGTCCTACGAGCAGTACTTC
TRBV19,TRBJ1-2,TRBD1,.,CASSIGTDNYGYTF,TGTGCCAGTAGTATCGGGACAGACAACTATGGCTACACCTTC
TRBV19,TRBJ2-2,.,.,CASRRTWGGTGELFF,TGTGCCAGTAGACGAACCTGGGGAGGCACCGGGGAGCTGTTTTTT
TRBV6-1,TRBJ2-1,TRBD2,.,CASSVSVSGRTNEQFF,TGTGCCAGCAGTGTAAGCGTAAGCGGGAGGACGAATGAGCAGTTCTTC
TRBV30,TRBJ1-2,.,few,CAWSRAEGNYGYTF,TGTGCCTGGTCCCGAGCCGAGGGTAACTATGGCTACACCTTC
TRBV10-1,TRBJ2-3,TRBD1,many,CASSESGTGVRDTQYF,TGCGCCAGCAGTGAGTCCGGGACAGGGGTTCGGGATACGCAGTATTTT
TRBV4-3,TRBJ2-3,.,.,CASSQGGVRYF,TGCGCCAGCAGCCAGGGCGGGGTAAGGTATTTT
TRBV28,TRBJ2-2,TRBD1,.,CASSFDRGPRELFF,TGTGCCAGCAGTTTCGACAGGGGGCCCCGGGAGCTGTTTTTT
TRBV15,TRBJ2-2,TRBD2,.,CATRGSGRAYTGELFF,TGTGCCACCAGAGGAAGCGGGAGGGCCTACACCGGGGAGCTGTTTTTT
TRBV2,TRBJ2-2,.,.,CASSERVSGRPTGELFF,TGTGCCAGCAGTGAAAGGGTGAGCGGCCGCCCCACCGGGGAGCTGTTTTTT
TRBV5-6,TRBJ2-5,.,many,CASSLTGEGGETQYF,TGTGCCAGCAGCTTAACGGGAGAGGGGGGAGAGACCCAGTACTTC
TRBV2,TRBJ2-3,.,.,CASTMASTDTQYF,TGTGCCAGCACCATGGCGAGCACAGATACGCAGTATTTT
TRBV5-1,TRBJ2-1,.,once,CASTDVSASEQFF,TGCGCCAGCACTGATGTTTCAGCAAGTGAGCAGTTCTTC
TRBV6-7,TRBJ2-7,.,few,CASSSSGLGGALEQYF,TGTGCCAGCAGTTCGTCGGGACTTGGGGGCGCTCTAGAGCAGTACTTC
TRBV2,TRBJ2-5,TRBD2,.,CASSFSGTQETQYF,TGTGCCAGCAGTTTTAGCGGGACGCAAGAGACCCAGTACTTC
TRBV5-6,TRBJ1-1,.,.,CASSLGFLGAGTEAFF,TGTGCCAGCAGCTTGGGGTTTCTAGGGGCGGGCACTGAAGCTTTCTTT
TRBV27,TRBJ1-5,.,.,CASSPREVYSNQPQHF,TGTGCCAGCAGTCCCCGGGAGGTATATAGCAATCAGCCCCAGCATTTT
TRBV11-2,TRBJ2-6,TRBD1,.,CASLMGRGFSGANVLTF,TGTGCCAGCTTGATGGGCAGGGGGTTCTCTGGGGCCAACGTCCTGACTTTC
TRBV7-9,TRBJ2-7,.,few,CASSLMGSEQYF,TGTGCCAGCAGCTTAATGGGGTCCGAGCAGTACTTC
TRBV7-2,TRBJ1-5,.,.,CASSLWQGINQPQHF,TGTGCCAGCAGCTTGTGGCAAGGAATCAATCAGCCCCAGCATTTT
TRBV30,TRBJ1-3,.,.,CAWSKGGNTIYF,TGTGCCTGGAGTAAAGGAGGAAACACCATATATTTT
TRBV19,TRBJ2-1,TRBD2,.,CASRTLAGGYNEQFF,TGTGCCAGTAGGACACTAGCGGGAGGCTACAATGAGCAGTTCTTC
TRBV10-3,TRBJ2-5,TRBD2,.,CAISDIHRGGAQETQYF,TGTGCCATCAGTGACATCCATCGGGGGGGGGCACAAGAGACCCAGTACTTC
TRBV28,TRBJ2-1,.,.,CASSPGRGYNEQFF,TGTGCCAGCAGCCCGGGACGAGGATACAATGAGCAGTTCTTC
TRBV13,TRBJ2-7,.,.,CASSLVAEGYEQYF,TGTGCCAGCAGCTTAGTGGCAGAAGGCTACGAGCAGTACTTC
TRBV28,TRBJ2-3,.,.,CASSRRHLNTDTQYF,TGTGCCAGCAGCCGGAGGCATCTGAACACAGATACGCAGTATTTT
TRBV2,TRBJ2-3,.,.,CASAISNTQYF,TGTGCCAGCGCAATCTCCAACACGCAGTATTTT
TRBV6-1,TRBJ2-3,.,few,CASSEGPSGPTDTQYF,TGTGCCAGCAGTGAGGGACCCAGCGGCCCCACAGATACGCAGTATTTT
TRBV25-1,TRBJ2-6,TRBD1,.,CASSETSGGWGANVLTF,TGTGCCAGCAGTGAAACCTCAGGGGGCTGGGGGGCCAACGTCCTGACTTTC
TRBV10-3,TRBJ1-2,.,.,CAISGSGSYGYTF,TGTGCCATCAGTGGGTCAGGCAGCTATGGCTACACCTTC
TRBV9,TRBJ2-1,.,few,CASSSSLSGRDNNEQFF,TGTGCCAGCAGCTCTAGCCTTTCCGGGAGAGATAACAATGAGCAGTTCTTC
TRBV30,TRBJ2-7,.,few,CAWSGRLGREQYF,TGTGCCTGGAGTGGACGACTAGGGCGGGAGCAGTACTTC
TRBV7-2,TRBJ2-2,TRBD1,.,CASSFSTTGITGELFF,TGTGCCAGCAGCTTCTCAACGACAGGGATCACCGGGGAGCTGTTTTTT
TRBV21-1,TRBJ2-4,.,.,CARPRTDKNIQYF,TGTGCCCGCCCCAGGACAGATAAAAACATTCAGTACTTC
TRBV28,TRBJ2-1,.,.,CASTEGGHYNEQFF,TGTGCCAGCACCGAGGGGGGACACTACAATGAGCAGTTCTTC